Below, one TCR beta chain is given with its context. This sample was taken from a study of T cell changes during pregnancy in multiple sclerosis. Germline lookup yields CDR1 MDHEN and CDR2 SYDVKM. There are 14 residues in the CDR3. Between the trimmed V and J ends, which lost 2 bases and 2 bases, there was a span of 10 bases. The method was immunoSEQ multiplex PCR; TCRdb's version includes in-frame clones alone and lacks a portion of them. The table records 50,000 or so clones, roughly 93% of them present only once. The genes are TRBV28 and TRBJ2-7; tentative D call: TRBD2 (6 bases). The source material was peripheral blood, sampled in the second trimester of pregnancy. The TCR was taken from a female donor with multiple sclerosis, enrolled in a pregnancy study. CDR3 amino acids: CASSLGGVPYEQYF. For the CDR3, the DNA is TGTGCCAGCAGTTTAGGCGGGGTCCCCTACGAGCAGTACTTC.